Listed below are T cell receptor beta chains from one sample, sequenced in a study of blood T cell repertoires in COVID-19. Profiling relied on immunoSEQ multiplex PCR, and the TCRdb table lists in-frame clones only, not all of them. This sample carries roughly 200,000 clones, 83% of them seen once, and the ten largest clones take around 1.3%. The sequenced sample was peripheral blood. The receptors were gathered from a woman in her thirties with COVID-19, enrolled during active disease. The conserved cysteine and the conserved F or W are not part of the CDR3 here. A D gene is named only where the DNA matches it firmly. Expanded clones are given a class, and other clones once, few, many or no size at all.

clone_size,v_call,j_call,d_call,cdr3_aa
.,TRBV30,TRBJ1-2,.,AWTGDLSFGYT
few,TRBV11-2,TRBJ2-1,TRBD1,ASSLGTGGPYNEQF
.,TRBV28,TRBJ1-1,.,ASSLGELEEAF
.,TRBV28,TRBJ2-7,.,ASSVSRDYEQY
.,TRBV30,TRBJ1-1,.,AWSVWGLEAF
.,TRBV9,TRBJ1-5,.,ASSPQPADQPQH
few,TRBV30,TRBJ2-1,.,AWSQGGGGYNEQF
.,TRBV7-9,TRBJ2-2,TRBD1,ASSDRAGELF
.,TRBV7-3,TRBJ2-7,TRBD1,ASSWQDRDRDHEQY
once,TRBV2,TRBJ2-7,TRBD2,ASKRGLSSYEQY
once,TRBV10-3,TRBJ1-2,.,AISESTSRTPNYGYT
once,TRBV6-2/TRBV6-3,TRBJ2-7,TRBD1,ASSDKYRGQGEQY
.,TRBV6-5,TRBJ1-3,.,ASSPGISGNTIY
.,TRBV27,TRBJ1-2,TRBD1,ASTPRTGGGYGYT
.,TRBV7-2,TRBJ2-7,.,ASNPGYAGYEQY
.,TRBV7-9,TRBJ2-1,TRBD2,ASSPGRGTFFNEQF
.,TRBV9,TRBJ2-1,TRBD2,ASSVEGGLAPSYNEQF
.,TRBV5-4,TRBJ2-1,TRBD1,ASSLTGGVRNEQF
.,TRBV4-2,TRBJ2-1,.,ASSQARTWEMLASDSSYNEQF
.,TRBV3-1/TRBV3-2,TRBJ2-5,TRBD2,ASSQVSSGGQETQY
.,TRBV12-5,TRBJ2-2,.,ASGLDRNTGELF
.,TRBV19,TRBJ2-7,TRBD1,ASSIGTGGEQY
.,TRBV28,TRBJ1-6,TRBD1,ASSGAGGGNSPLH
.,TRBV5-1,TRBJ1-6,.,ASSRDLGNSPLH
.,TRBV25-1,TRBJ1-1,.,ASRGHFTEAF
once,TRBV28,TRBJ2-3,TRBD2,ASSSLAGGTDTQY
.,TRBV11-3,TRBJ1-1,.,ASSLGSGKNTEAF
.,TRBV30,TRBJ1-1,TRBD1,AWSTLQGNDTEAF
.,TRBV28,TRBJ1-5,.,ASSLFGGNQPQH
.,TRBV4-2,TRBJ2-1,.,ASSQTRANNEQF
.,TRBV28,TRBJ2-7,.,ASSLFTGPYEQY
.,TRBV5-1,TRBJ1-4,.,ASSLGGGATNEKLF
.,TRBV7-9,TRBJ2-5,.,ASSVPEGVGETQY
.,TRBV4-3,TRBJ2-3,.,ASSQAMGGTRDDTQY
.,TRBV6-5,TRBJ1-6,.,ASRAGSSYNSPLH
.,TRBV28,TRBJ2-2,TRBD1,ASSRDSLTGELF
.,TRBV7-2,TRBJ2-5,TRBD2,ASSSGLAADSAQY
.,TRBV27,TRBJ1-2,.,ASSPLHPNYGYT
.,TRBV7-3,TRBJ1-4,TRBD1,ASSLNRGTNEKLF
.,TRBV5-5,TRBJ2-6,TRBD1,ASSSPGQASSGANVLT
.,TRBV12-3/TRBV12-4,TRBJ2-1,TRBD1,ASRDRVEQF